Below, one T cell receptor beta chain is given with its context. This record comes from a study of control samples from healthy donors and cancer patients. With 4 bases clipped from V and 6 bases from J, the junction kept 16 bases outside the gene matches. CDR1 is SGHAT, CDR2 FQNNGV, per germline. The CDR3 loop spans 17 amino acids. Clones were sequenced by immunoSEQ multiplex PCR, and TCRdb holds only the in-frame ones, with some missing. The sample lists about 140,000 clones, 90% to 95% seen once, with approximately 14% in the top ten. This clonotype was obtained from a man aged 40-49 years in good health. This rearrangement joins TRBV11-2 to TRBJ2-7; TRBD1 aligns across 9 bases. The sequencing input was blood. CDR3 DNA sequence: TGTGCCAGCAGCTCCAAAGGTTGGGGACAGGGTAAGGTCGAGCAGTACTTC. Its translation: CASSSKGWGQGKVEQYF.